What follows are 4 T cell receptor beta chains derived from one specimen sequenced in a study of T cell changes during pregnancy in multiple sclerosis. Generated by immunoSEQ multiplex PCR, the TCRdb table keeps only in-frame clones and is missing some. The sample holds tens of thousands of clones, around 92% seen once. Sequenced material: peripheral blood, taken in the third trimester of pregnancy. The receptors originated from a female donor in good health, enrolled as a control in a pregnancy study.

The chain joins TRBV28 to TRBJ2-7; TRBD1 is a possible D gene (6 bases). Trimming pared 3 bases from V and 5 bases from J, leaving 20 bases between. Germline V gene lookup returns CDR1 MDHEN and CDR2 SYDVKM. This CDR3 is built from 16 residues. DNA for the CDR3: TGTGCCAGCAGTTTCGTAGGGGGTGGTGTAGAAGACGAGCAGTACTTC. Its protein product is CASSFVGGGVEDEQYF.

The CDR3 DNA reads as TGTGCCAGTAGTACCCAGGGACAGTCCGGCAGTGGCACTGAAGCTTTCTTT. This codes for CASSTQGQSGSGTEAFF. V gene TRBV19 combines with J gene TRBJ1-1, with TRBD1 matching over 7 bases. The CDR3 consists of 17 residues. After removal of 4 bases from V and 4 bases from J, the junction contained 15 bases not matched to a gene. The germline gives CDR1 LNHDA, CDR2 SQIVND (reference sequence).

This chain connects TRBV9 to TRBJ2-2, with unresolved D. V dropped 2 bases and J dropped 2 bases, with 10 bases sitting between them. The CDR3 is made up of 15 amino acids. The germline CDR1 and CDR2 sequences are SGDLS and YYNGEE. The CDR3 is CASSVTPFNTGELFF. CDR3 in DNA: TGTGCCAGCAGCGTGACACCCTTCAACACCGGGGAGCTGTTTTTT.

The CDR3 is CAWSGPGLAGFPYF. The CDR3 DNA is TGTGCCTGGAGTGGGCCGGGACTAGCGGGATTCCCGTACTTC. The chain is built from TRBV30 and TRBJ2-7, with 13 bases identical to TRBD2. Trimming took 1 base from V and 12 from J; bases not matched to a gene: 9. The CDR3 totals 14 residues. The germline gives CDR1 GTSNPN, CDR2 SVGIG (reference sequence).